These 29 T cell receptor beta chains came from one sample sequenced in a study of cytomegalovirus exposure and HLA in healthy donors. Amplification used 60 Vbeta primers and 13 Jbeta primers. Profiling relied on immunoSEQ multiplex PCR, and the TCRdb table lists in-frame clones only, not all of them. The table includes about 180,000 clones, 77% detected once. The material sequenced was PBMCs. These receptors all come from a woman in her sixties or seventies in good health and CMV-seropositive.

This sequence joins TRBV7-9 and TRBJ1-2, with a possible D match to TRBD1 (5 bases). Germline CDR1 reads SEHNR; CDR2 reads FQNEAQ (reference sequence). V lost 5 bases to trimming and J lost 2 bases, with 21 bases between them. This CDR3 is 17 amino acids long. CDR3 nucleotide sequence: TGTGCCAGCAGCCAGGTCGGGGGGACTCGGAGGAACTATGGCTACACCTTC. It yields the protein CASSQVGGTRRNYGYTF.

This chain connects TRBV4-2 to TRBJ2-7; 14 positions match TRBD2. Germline V lookup: CDR1 LGHNA, CDR2 YNFKEQ. V shed 4 bases, J shed 0 bases, and the junction held 8 bases outside the gene matches. The CDR3 consists of 18 residues. CDR3 bases: TGTGCCAGCAGCCCGTCGACTAGCGGGGGGGGTTTCTCCTACGAGCAGTACTTC. Translation: CASSPSTSGGGFSYEQYF.

The rearrangement joins TRBV27 to TRBJ2-5; no firm D call. The CDR3 is 14 residues long. Germline-derived CDR1 and CDR2 are MNHEY and SMNVEV (reference sequence). The V gene lost 8 bases and the J gene lost 0 bases, with 13 bases spanning the gap. CDR3 in amino acids: CASQARMYQETQYF. CDR3 DNA: TGTGCCAGCCAGGCGAGAATGTACCAAGAGACCCAGTACTTC.

The chain carries TRBV29-1 and TRBJ2-7; 7 nucleotides match TRBD1. The V and J ends lost 5 bases and 6 bases, in that order; junction bases with no gene match: 10. Germline lookup yields CDR1 SQVTM and CDR2 ANQGSEA. The CDR3 extends over 13 amino acids. The CDR3 reads CSVQDRLGREQYF. The CDR3 DNA reads TGCAGCGTTCAGGACAGGTTGGGGCGCGAGCAGTACTTC.

The J gene is TRBJ1-4, the V gene TRBV5-6; D is uncertain. Germline V gene sequence: CDR1 SGHDT, CDR2 YYEEEE. Trimming took off 1 base at V and 2 bases at J, with 6 bases between the two ends. The CDR3 covers 14 residues. The CDR3 nucleotides read TGTGCCAGCAGCTTGTTTCAGACTAATGAAAAACTGTTTTTT. Amino acids: CASSLFQTNEKLFF.

This chain connects TRBV7-9 to TRBJ1-4; possible D gene TRBD1, 6 bases. The CDR3 length is 15 residues. Germline V gives CDR1 SEHNR, CDR2 FQNEAQ (reference sequence). Trimming left V 2 bases short and J 7 bases short, with 14 bases between. The CDR3 DNA follows: TGTGCCAGCAGCTTATGGCTCAGGGGCGGTGAAAAACTGTTTTTT. It translates to CASSLWLRGGEKLFF.

The genes are TRBV5-4 and TRBJ1-2, with 9 bases fitting TRBD1. CDR1 and CDR2 (germline): SGHNT, YYREEE (reference sequence). This CDR3 is 17 amino acids long. J was trimmed by 5 bases and V by 0 bases; bases with no gene match: 11. CDR3: CASSLAGTGSPLYGYTF. The CDR3 nucleotides are TGTGCCAGCAGCTTGGCTGGGACAGGGAGCCCCCTATATGGCTACACCTTC.

This clone was seen a handful of times. The chain has TRBV15 and TRBJ2-3; D is uncertain. Germline V gene data show CDR1 as LNHNV and CDR2 as YYDKDF (reference sequence). V shed 2 bases and J shed 6 bases, with 6 bases lying between them. The CDR3 is 12 residues long. The DNA of the CDR3 is TGTGCCACCAGCAGACAGGCGGATACGCAGTATTTT. This gives the protein CATSRQADTQYF.

The chain is built from TRBV6-5 and TRBJ2-1, with a weak D call TRBD1 (7 bases). Trimming took off 5 bases at V and 7 bases at J, with 18 bases between the two ends. Germline V gene sequence: CDR1 MNHEY, CDR2 SVGAGI. The CDR3 contains 15 residues. The CDR3 DNA reads TGTGCCAGCAGTACCAGGGGGGCCAGAGGGAATGAGCAGTTCTTC. It specifies CASSTRGARGNEQFF.

J is TRBJ1-4 and V is TRBV25-1; D is undetermined. V was shortened by 4 bases and J by 4 bases, with 13 bases between the two germline ends. The CDR3 length is 15 residues. CDR1 is MGHDK, CDR2 SYGVNS, per germline. The CDR3 is CASSGPGINNEKLFF. CDR3 sequence (DNA): TGTGCCAGCAGTGGGCCCGGGATAAATAATGAAAAACTGTTTTTT.

The chain is built from TRBV5-8 and TRBJ2-3, with D maybe TRBD2 (5 bases). This CDR3 contains 16 residues. Germline CDR1 is SGHTS and CDR2 is YDEGEE. The germline V and J ends were trimmed by 0 bases and 2 bases, with 13 bases remaining between them. Here the CDR3 DNA reads TGTGCCAGCAGCTTGGCCGGAGGAGCGGACACAGATACGCAGTATTTT. It yields the protein CASSLAGGADTDTQYF.

The V and J genes are TRBV11-2 and TRBJ1-5; 7 bases are a match to TRBD1. V was clipped by 1 base and J by 10 bases; unmatched bases: 10. The CDR3 runs 15 residues. Germline V gives CDR1 SGHAT, CDR2 FQNNGV. CDR3 coding DNA: TGTGCCAGCAGCTTAGCGGGACAGATTGAGAGTCCCCAGCATTTT. Protein sequence: CASSLAGQIESPQHF.

The table lists this clone with a count of one. The chain carries TRBV7-2 and TRBJ2-1; 8 bases map to TRBD2. The CDR3 loop spans 15 amino acids. Per the germline V gene, CDR1 is SGHTA and CDR2 is FQGNSA. Trimming removed 2 bases from V and 8 bases from J; junction bases left unmatched: 8. The CDR3 DNA is TGTGCCAGCAGCTTAAACGGGGGGGGGATAGATGAGCAGTTCTTC. Its translation: CASSLNGGGIDEQFF.

The gene calls are TRBV7-2 and TRBJ1-5, with D maybe TRBD1 (5 bases). Germline assignment: CDR1 SGHTA and CDR2 FQGNSA. This CDR3 comprises 15 residues. The V gene lost 6 bases and the J gene lost 1 base, with 13 bases spanning the gap. The DNA for the CDR3 is TGTGCCAGCAGTCCAGTTTCAGGGAGCAATCAGCCCCAGCATTTT. This sequence encodes CASSPVSGSNQPQHF.

The gene calls are TRBV28 and TRBJ2-7; 9 bases line up with TRBD1. Germline V CDR1 and CDR2: MDHEN, SYDVKM. The CDR3 is 15 amino acids. J gave up 4 bases and V 5 bases, and 9 bases lay outside the gene matches. The CDR3 region is CASSPAGTGPYEQYF. The CDR3 DNA reads TGTGCCAGCAGTCCCGCCGGGACAGGGCCGTACGAGCAGTACTTC. The whole variable domain, remainder taken from reference TRBV28 and TRBJ2-7, is DVKVTQSSRYLVKRTGEKVFLECVQDMDHENMFWYRQDPGLGLRLIYFSYDVKMKEKGDIPEGYSVSREKKERFSLILESASTNQTSMYLCASSPAGTGPYEQYFGPGTRLTVT.

The CDR3 nucleotides are TGTGCCAGCAGCCCCCGGAGCGAGCAGTACTTC. Encoded protein: CASSPRSEQYF. J is TRBJ2-5 and V is TRBV6-5, with D uncertain. The J call may be incorrect, as the DNA end agrees better with TRBJ2-7. The CDR3 runs 11 residues. CDR1 is MNHEY, CDR2 SVGAGI, per germline.

This clone was seen only a few times. This rearrangement joins TRBV2 to TRBJ2-7, with D possibly matching TRBD1 (5 bases). Trimming removed 2 bases from V and 11 bases from J, with 16 bases in between. CDR1 is SNHLY and CDR2 is FYNNEI in the germline V gene. The CDR3 contains 13 residues. The CDR3 coding sequence is TGTGCCAGCAGTGAATCGCATTCGGAAGGGGAGTACTTC. It translates to CASSESHSEGEYF.

This clone was counted only a few times. This chain uses TRBV6-1 with TRBJ2-7, with 10 bases that match TRBD1. V gave up 8 bases and J gave up 3 bases; unmatched junction bases: 7. Germline CDR1 MNHNS, CDR2 SASEGT. This CDR3 is 14 amino acids long. CDR3: CASGRQGASYEQYF. DNA of the CDR3: TGTGCCAGCGGACGACAGGGGGCAAGCTACGAGCAGTACTTC.

In its sample, this clone was seen a few times. The chain carries TRBV5-6 and TRBJ1-1; a weak D match, TRBD1 (6 bases). This CDR3 is built from 14 residues. Germline CDR1 reads SGHDT; CDR2 reads YYEEEE. V was pared by 0 bases and J by 4 bases, with 10 bases between. CDR3 sequence (DNA): TGTGCCAGCAGCTTGGGATGGGGGCTCACTGAAGCTTTCTTT. Translation gives CASSLGWGLTEAFF.

The chain uses TRBV28 and TRBJ1-1, with a weak D call TRBD1 (5 bases). This CDR3 has 14 amino acids. V was pared by 2 bases and J by 3 bases, with 10 bases between. CDR1 is MDHEN and CDR2 is SYDVKM in the germline V gene. Here the CDR3 reads CASSLAGRDTEAFF. The CDR3 nucleotides are TGTGCCAGCAGTTTAGCAGGGAGGGACACTGAAGCTTTCTTT.

The V call is TRBV5-5, the J call TRBJ2-3, with 7 nucleotides matching TRBD1. The CDR3 runs to 16 residues. With V trimmed by 0 bases and J by 1 base, 5 bases remained unmatched. Germline V CDR1 and CDR2: SGHKS, YYEKEE (reference sequence). This CDR3 reads CASSLGGQERTDTQYF. Here the CDR3 DNA reads TGTGCCAGCAGCTTGGGAGGACAGGAACGCACAGATACGCAGTATTTT.

V and J are TRBV5-1 and TRBJ2-3; TRBD2 matches 10 bases. The CDR3 is 14 amino acids. V lost 2 bases to trimming and J lost 5 bases; unmatched junction nucleotides: 2. Per germline, CDR1 SGHRS and CDR2 YFSETQ. The CDR3 nucleotides read TGCGCCAGCAGCTTTAGCGGGAGGAAAGATACGCAGTATTTT. Residues: CASSFSGRKDTQYF. The entire variable domain, with the rest obtained from reference TRBV5-1 and TRBJ2-3, is as follows: KAGVTQTPRYLIKTRGQQVTLSCSPISGHRSVSWYQQTPGQGLQFLFEYFSETQRNKGNFPGRFSGRQFSNSRSEMNVSTLELGDSALYLCASSFSGRKDTQYFGPGTRLTVL.

The chain links TRBV7-3 to TRBJ2-7, with 7 bases aligning to TRBD2. Germline CDR1 and CDR2: SGHTA and FQGTGA. V lost 8 bases, J lost 5 bases, and 12 bases stayed unmatched. The CDR3 totals 14 residues. The CDR3 DNA reads TGTGCCAGCCTCCGGTGTCGGGAGGACCACGAGCAGTACTTC. It encodes CASLRCREDHEQYF. The variable domain in full, with the rest retrieved from reference TRBV7-3 and TRBJ2-7, is GAGVSQTPSNKVTEKGKYVELRCDPISGHTALYWYRQSLGQGPEFLIYFQGTGAADDSGLPNDRFFAVRPEGSVSTLKIQRTERGDSAVYLCASLRCREDHEQYFGPGTRLTVT.

The chain combines TRBV10-3 with TRBJ1-2; 8 bases match TRBD1. V shed 9 bases and J 3 bases; nucleotides not matched to a gene: 12. The germline V gene encodes CDR1 ENHRY and CDR2 SYGVKD. The CDR3 is made up of 15 amino acids. CDR3 coding DNA: TGTGCCATAGGACAGGGAGTACGTTCGGACTATGGCTACACCTTC. As protein: CAIGQGVRSDYGYTF.

CDR3: CTSSQRHLAGGFEQFF. In nucleotides, the CDR3 is TGCACCAGCAGCCAGCGGCACCTAGCGGGAGGGTTTGAGCAGTTCTTC. V usage is TRBV1 and J usage is TRBJ2-1; the D call in the table, TRBD2, was not verified against the DNA. TRBV1 is a listed pseudogene. CDR3 length: 16 residues.

The V gene is TRBV6-1, the J gene TRBJ1-2, with a weak D call TRBD1 (6 bases). The CDR3 has 15 residues. V lost 8 bases to trimming and J lost 2 bases, with 18 bases between them. Germline V CDR1 and CDR2: MNHNS, SASEGT. DNA of the CDR3: TGTGCCAGCGAACCGGGACAAAATTTCAACTATGGCTACACCTTC. Translated, it gives CASEPGQNFNYGYTF.

V and J are TRBV14 and TRBJ2-7; weak D call: TRBD1 (6 bases). The CDR3 has 14 residues. Trimming shortened V by 1 base and J by 6 bases, and 13 bases separated the two germline ends. Per germline, CDR1 SGHDN and CDR2 FVKESK. The CDR3 coding sequence is TGTGCCAGCAGCCAAGCGCAGGGGTTGGCCGAGCAGTACTTC. Translated, it gives CASSQAQGLAEQYF.

Note on this clone: One end of the junction varies from germline; a read error may be responsible. The V gene is TRBV13, the J gene TRBJ2-6; possibly TRBD1 for D (5 bases). CDR3 length equals 17 residues. The germline V gene has CDR1 PRHDT and CDR2 FYEKMQ (reference sequence). The CDR3 is CASSLSRAPSGANGLTF. The CDR3 DNA follows: TGTGCCAGCAGCTTATCCAGGGCCCCCTCTGGGGCCAACGGCCTGACTTTC.

The CDR3 reads CASSLERAGGEKLFF. The CDR3, as DNA: TGTGCCAGCAGTCTAGAGAGGGCTGGGGGCGAAAAACTGTTTTTT. The V call is TRBV28, the J call TRBJ1-4; maybe TRBD1 (6 bases). The CDR3 covers 15 residues. Trimming shortened V by 5 bases and J by 8 bases, and 18 bases separated the two germline ends. The germline gives CDR1 MDHEN, CDR2 SYDVKM.